This is a list of T cell receptor beta chains from one sample in a study of T-cell reconstitution after alpha-beta-depleted transplantation in children. TCRdb re-derived calls from the PCR reads in MiXCR, one entry per CDR3 protein. Counted here are 200,000 to 250,000 distinct CDR3 sequences, 6.5% to 10% occurring once; the ten biggest clones make up roughly 6%. This sample comprised PBMCs, mostly from graft donor cells, obtained 180 days after TCRalphabeta/CD19-depleted stem cell transplant. Source of these receptors: a male patient aged 10-17 years who had a stem cell transplant for acute lymphoblastic leukemia, so the T cells may come from the graft donor. Both conserved end residues are part of each CDR3. Each record gives: J gene, V gene, D gene, clone size, CDR3 DNA, CDR3 protein. D genes are given only for firm matches. Not all rows give a size; the values are once, few, many and, for expanded clones, a class.

j_call: TRBJ1-1; v_call: TRBV28; d_call: NA; clone_size: many; cdr3_nt: TGTGCCAGCAGTTTAACTGGGGGTATGTTCGAAGCTTTCTTT; cdr3_aa: CASSLTGGMFEAFF
j_call: TRBJ2-7; v_call: TRBV29-1; d_call: TRBD1; clone_size: many; cdr3_nt: TGCAGCGTTGAGGGCGAGGGGGCACCCTACGAGCAGTACTTC; cdr3_aa: CSVEGEGAPYEQYF
j_call: TRBJ2-7; v_call: TRBV10-3; d_call: NA; clone_size: many; cdr3_nt: TGTGCCATCATTTTTACCGGATCAAGGGGGTGCTACGAGCAGTACTTC; cdr3_aa: CAIIFTGSRGCYEQYF
j_call: TRBJ1-5; v_call: TRBV20-1; d_call: TRBD1; clone_size: many; cdr3_nt: TGCAGTGCTAGAGTCGCCGAGACAGGGGTTCGCAATCAGCCCCAGCATTTT; cdr3_aa: CSARVAETGVRNQPQHF
j_call: TRBJ1-5; v_call: TRBV9; d_call: NA; clone_size: many; cdr3_nt: TGTGCCAGCAGCAGGATGTCGGGGGAGGCCCAGCATTTT; cdr3_aa: CASSRMSGEAQHF
j_call: TRBJ1-5; v_call: TRBV5-1; d_call: TRBD1; clone_size: many; cdr3_nt: TGCGCCAGCAGCGCCCAGACAGGGGATCAGCCCCAGCATTTT; cdr3_aa: CASSAQTGDQPQHF
j_call: TRBJ2-2; v_call: TRBV7-2; d_call: TRBD2; clone_size: many; cdr3_nt: TGTGCCAGCAGCTTAAGGGCTAGCGGGGGCCCCGCGAACACCGGGGAGCTGTTTTTT; cdr3_aa: CASSLRASGGPANTGELFF
j_call: TRBJ1-1; v_call: TRBV4-1; d_call: NA; clone_size: many; cdr3_nt: TGCGCCAGCAGCCGCGTACAGGGTCCCTCACTCACTGAAGCTTTCTTT; cdr3_aa: CASSRVQGPSLTEAFF
j_call: TRBJ1-5; v_call: TRBV3-1; d_call: NA; clone_size: many; cdr3_nt: TGTGCCAGCAGCCAAGCTCGAGGAGGTCAGCCCAATCAGCCCCAGCATTTT; cdr3_aa: CASSQARGGQPNQPQHF
j_call: TRBJ2-5; v_call: TRBV11-2; d_call: NA; clone_size: many; cdr3_nt: TGTGCCAGCAGCTTAATACCCGGCGGGCAGAAAGAGACCCAGTACTTC; cdr3_aa: CASSLIPGGQKETQYF
j_call: TRBJ2-3; v_call: TRBV3-1; d_call: NA; clone_size: many; cdr3_nt: TGTGCCAGCAGCCGATTCTCCGGGACCCAAACGCCAGATACGCAGTATTTT; cdr3_aa: CASSRFSGTQTPDTQYF
j_call: TRBJ2-3; v_call: TRBV3-1; d_call: TRBD2; clone_size: many; cdr3_nt: TGTGCCAGCAGCCAAGCTAGCGGGAGGGCAGATACGCAGTATTTT; cdr3_aa: CASSQASGRADTQYF
j_call: TRBJ2-3; v_call: TRBV7-9; d_call: NA; clone_size: few; cdr3_nt: TGTGCCAGCAGCTGGGAAGGGGAAGGTACGCAGTATTTT; cdr3_aa: CASSWEGEGTQYF
j_call: TRBJ1-6; v_call: TRBV25-1; d_call: NA; clone_size: many; cdr3_nt: TGTGCCAGCAGTGTGGGGCGCGGTAATTCACCCCTCCACTTT; cdr3_aa: CASSVGRGNSPLHF
j_call: TRBJ1-6; v_call: TRBV28; d_call: NA; clone_size: many; cdr3_nt: TGTGCCAGCAGTTTAAGTAGTCCTTCACCCCTCCACTTT; cdr3_aa: CASSLSSPSPLHF
j_call: TRBJ2-3; v_call: TRBV27; d_call: TRBD2; clone_size: many; cdr3_nt: TGTGCCAGCAGTTCAGCGGGAGTATCCACAGATACGCAGTATTTT; cdr3_aa: CASSSAGVSTDTQYF
j_call: TRBJ2-5; v_call: TRBV28; d_call: NA; clone_size: many; cdr3_nt: TGTGCCAGCAGTGAAGGGGCGGGGACACAAGAGACCCAGTACTTC; cdr3_aa: CASSEGAGTQETQYF
j_call: TRBJ1-2; v_call: TRBV18; d_call: NA; clone_size: many; cdr3_nt: TGTGCCAGCTCACCAGGAACGGAGGATGGCTACACCTTC; cdr3_aa: CASSPGTEDGYTF
j_call: TRBJ2-3; v_call: TRBV20-1; d_call: TRBD2; clone_size: many; cdr3_nt: TGCAGTGCTAGAGATAGCGGGGGGGCTTTCACAGATACGCAGTATTTT; cdr3_aa: CSARDSGGAFTDTQYF
j_call: TRBJ2-3; v_call: TRBV6-2/TRBV6-3; d_call: NA; clone_size: many; cdr3_nt: TGTGCCAGCAGTTACTTCCGCGTTGGCGGGCAGGGTTGGCGGTCTTCCACAGATACGCAGTATTTT; cdr3_aa: CASSYFRVGGQGWRSSTDTQYF
j_call: TRBJ2-7; v_call: TRBV29-1; d_call: TRBD2; clone_size: many; cdr3_nt: TGCAGCGTTGAAACAACTAGCGGATACGAGCAGTACTTC; cdr3_aa: CSVETTSGYEQYF
j_call: TRBJ2-1; v_call: TRBV3-1; d_call: TRBD2; clone_size: many; cdr3_nt: TGTGCCAGCAGCCAAGAGCTAACTAGCGGGAGAAAGGGTGAGCAGTTCTTC; cdr3_aa: CASSQELTSGRKGEQFF
j_call: TRBJ1-5; v_call: TRBV28; d_call: NA; clone_size: NA; cdr3_nt: TGTGCCAGCAGAAAAGGAGGAGGGAGGGCGCGGCAGCCCCAGCATTTT; cdr3_aa: CASRKGGGRARQPQHF
j_call: TRBJ2-2; v_call: TRBV20-1; d_call: TRBD1; clone_size: many; cdr3_nt: TGCAGTGCTTGGGACAGTCTGAACACCGGGGAGCTGTTTTTT; cdr3_aa: CSAWDSLNTGELFF
j_call: TRBJ1-2; v_call: TRBV10-3; d_call: NA; clone_size: many; cdr3_nt: TGTGCCATCAGTGCGGTAAAGGGAGTCTATGGCTACACCTTC; cdr3_aa: CAISAVKGVYGYTF
j_call: TRBJ2-1; v_call: TRBV9; d_call: NA; clone_size: many; cdr3_nt: TGTGCCAGCAGCGTAGAGGGGGGCCCGCCCTACAATGAGCAGTTCTTC; cdr3_aa: CASSVEGGPPYNEQFF
j_call: TRBJ2-1; v_call: TRBV28; d_call: NA; clone_size: many; cdr3_nt: TGTGCCAGCAGTTTAAGAGGGCTCTCCTACAATGAGCAGTTCTTC; cdr3_aa: CASSLRGLSYNEQFF
j_call: TRBJ2-1; v_call: TRBV11-2; d_call: TRBD2; clone_size: many; cdr3_nt: TGTGCCAGCAGCTTAGAGTGGACTAGCGGGGGGCCCCTATACAATGAGCAGTTCTTC; cdr3_aa: CASSLEWTSGGPLYNEQFF
j_call: TRBJ1-5; v_call: TRBV19; d_call: NA; clone_size: NA; cdr3_nt: TGTGCCAGTAGTATTGAACAGGCGAACAATCAGCCCCAGCATTTT; cdr3_aa: CASSIEQANNQPQHF
j_call: TRBJ1-2; v_call: TRBV28; d_call: TRBD1; clone_size: many; cdr3_nt: TGTGCCAGCAGTTTTCCGGACAGGGAGGGTAACTATGGCTACACCTTC; cdr3_aa: CASSFPDREGNYGYTF
j_call: TRBJ2-4; v_call: TRBV4-2; d_call: TRBD1; clone_size: many; cdr3_nt: TGTGCCAGCAGCCAGGGGGGGACAGGGAAAAACATTCAGTACTTC; cdr3_aa: CASSQGGTGKNIQYF
j_call: TRBJ2-7; v_call: TRBV6-1; d_call: NA; clone_size: many; cdr3_nt: TGTGCCAGCAGTGGAACATACGAGCAGTACTTC; cdr3_aa: CASSGTYEQYF
j_call: TRBJ1-5; v_call: TRBV29-1; d_call: NA; clone_size: many; cdr3_nt: TGCAGCACCCTGGGGGGGTGTAGCAATCAGCCCCAGCATTTT; cdr3_aa: CSTLGGCSNQPQHF
j_call: TRBJ2-4; v_call: TRBV12-3/TRBV12-4; d_call: NA; clone_size: few; cdr3_nt: TGTGCCAGCAGTTTAATAGGGACTGTGGACATTCAGTACTTC; cdr3_aa: CASSLIGTVDIQYF
j_call: TRBJ2-1; v_call: TRBV15; d_call: TRBD1; clone_size: many; cdr3_nt: TGTGCCACCAGCGACGGGGGACAGGGTGTATTGAATGAGCAGTTCTTC; cdr3_aa: CATSDGGQGVLNEQFF
j_call: TRBJ2-2; v_call: TRBV4-3; d_call: NA; clone_size: many; cdr3_nt: TGCGCCAGCAGCCAAGCCCTCCTGAACACCGGGGAGCTGTTTTTT; cdr3_aa: CASSQALLNTGELFF
j_call: TRBJ1-1; v_call: TRBV28; d_call: TRBD1; clone_size: many; cdr3_nt: TGTGCCAGCTCTGACAGGGTGGACACTGAAGCTTTCTTT; cdr3_aa: CASSDRVDTEAFF
j_call: TRBJ2-3; v_call: TRBV6-2/TRBV6-3; d_call: TRBD2; clone_size: NA; cdr3_nt: TGTGCCAGCAGTTTCCTTTTTGGGCTAGCGGGGTTAGATACGCAGTATTTT; cdr3_aa: CASSFLFGLAGLDTQYF
j_call: TRBJ1-2; v_call: TRBV7-2; d_call: TRBD1; clone_size: many; cdr3_nt: TGTGCCAGCAGCCCCAGGGGGGACTATGGCTACACCTTC; cdr3_aa: CASSPRGDYGYTF
j_call: TRBJ2-2; v_call: TRBV4-3; d_call: TRBD1; clone_size: many; cdr3_nt: TGCGCCAGCAGCCAAGATGCTGAGGGGGCGGAGCTGTTTTTT; cdr3_aa: CASSQDAEGAELFF
j_call: TRBJ2-5; v_call: TRBV5-8; d_call: NA; clone_size: many; cdr3_nt: TGTGCCAGCAGTTGGGGGGGCCCGAGGGAGACCCAGTACTTC; cdr3_aa: CASSWGGPRETQYF
j_call: TRBJ1-5; v_call: TRBV20-1; d_call: NA; clone_size: many; cdr3_nt: TGCAGTGCTAGCGGTACAGGCCCCTATCAGCCCCAGCATTTT; cdr3_aa: CSASGTGPYQPQHF
j_call: TRBJ1-4; v_call: TRBV20-1; d_call: NA; clone_size: many; cdr3_nt: TGCAGTGGAGGGGCCAATGAAAAACTGTTTTTT; cdr3_aa: CSGGANEKLFF
j_call: TRBJ2-1; v_call: TRBV7-9; d_call: TRBD2; clone_size: many; cdr3_nt: TGTGCCAGCAGCTCCCCGGGACTAGCGGGAACCAATGAGCAGTTCTTC; cdr3_aa: CASSSPGLAGTNEQFF
j_call: TRBJ2-1; v_call: TRBV19; d_call: TRBD1; clone_size: once; cdr3_nt: TGTGCCAGTAGTATAGCCACGGGACAGCTCACCTACAATGAGCAGTTCTTC; cdr3_aa: CASSIATGQLTYNEQFF
j_call: TRBJ1-3; v_call: TRBV20-1; d_call: TRBD1; clone_size: many; cdr3_nt: TGCAGTGCTAGAGATCCCCTGACAGGGGCTGGAAACACCATATATTTT; cdr3_aa: CSARDPLTGAGNTIYF